One sample yielded the 20 T cell receptor beta chains listed below, sequenced in a study of OX40 agonist ivuxolimab in advanced cancers. The table came from immunoSEQ multiplex PCR; TCRdb's copy has only in-frame clones and leaves some out. The table lists approximately 33,000 clones, 85% to 95% of them singletons. Material: CD4+ or CD8+ T cells sorted from blood, obtained in a trial of the OX40 agonist ivuxolimab. The origin of the receptors is an adult with an advanced solid tumor such as melanoma, head and neck, liver or kidney cancer.

This sequence joins TRBV11-2 and TRBJ1-4; D remains ambiguous. Trimming removed 3 bases from V and 2 bases from J, with 10 bases in between. CDR3 length: 15 amino acids. CDR1 is SGHAT and CDR2 is FQNNGV in the germline V gene. The CDR3 protein is CASSFSLSTNEKLFF. The CDR3 nucleotides read TGTGCCAGCAGCTTCAGCCTATCTACTAATGAAAAACTGTTTTTT.

The V call is TRBV18, the J call TRBJ1-6; D is uncertain. Germline V gene lookup returns CDR1 KGHSH and CDR2 LQKENI. There are 13 residues in the CDR3. The V end was cut by 2 bases, the J end by 10 bases, with 9 bases between. The CDR3 protein is CASSPEGGSPLHF. Written as DNA, the CDR3 is TGTGCCAGCTCACCAGAAGGAGGGTCACCCCTCCACTTT.

This clone appeared once. V usage is TRBV4-1 and J usage is TRBJ2-3; 7 bases fit TRBD2. Germline CDR1 reads MGHRA; CDR2 reads YSYEKL. The CDR3 contains 16 residues. The V segment lost 4 bases and the J segment 1 base; nucleotides outside the gene matches: 8. The CDR3 protein is CASSPERSGGTDTQYF. The CDR3 nucleotides read TGCGCCAGCAGCCCGGAGCGAAGCGGGGGCACAGATACGCAGTATTTT.

The gene calls are TRBV28 and TRBJ2-1; tentatively, D is TRBD2 (5 bases). CDR3 length: 12 amino acids. Trimming shortened V by 5 bases and J by 7 bases, and 9 bases separated the two germline ends. Germline V gives CDR1 MDHEN, CDR2 SYDVKM. The DNA of the CDR3 is TGTGCCAGCAGTGATACGGGGAATGAGCAGTTCTTC. This translates into CASSDTGNEQFF.

The chain uses TRBV28 and TRBJ2-2, with D possibly TRBD2 on 6 matching bases. Germline assignment: CDR1 MDHEN and CDR2 SYDVKM. The CDR3 runs to 15 residues. V was cut by 1 base and J by 0 bases, with 6 bases left in between. This CDR3 reads CASSLLAANTGELFF. The CDR3, as DNA: TGTGCCAGCAGTTTATTAGCGGCGAACACCGGGGAGCTGTTTTTT.

The CDR3 spells CASQYGGNTEAFF. The DNA for the CDR3 is TGTGCCAGCCAGTATGGGGGGAACACTGAAGCTTTCTTT. The chain recombines TRBV19 with TRBJ1-1; TRBD1 might be the D (5 bases). Germline V gene sequence: CDR1 LNHDA, CDR2 SQIVND (reference sequence). The CDR3 runs to 13 residues. Trimming took 9 bases from V and 1 from J, leaving 12 bases between them.

CDR3 region: CASSPGSGPLGTDTQYF. Written as DNA, the CDR3 is TGTGCCAGCAGCCCGGGGAGCGGTCCTTTGGGCACAGATACGCAGTATTTT. V is TRBV13 and J is TRBJ2-3; weak D call: TRBD2 (5 bases). The ends were cut back, 5 bases at V and 1 base at J, with 19 bases in the middle. Germline CDR1 is PRHDT and CDR2 is FYEKMQ (reference sequence). This CDR3 is built from 17 residues. The full variable domain, its missing parts supplied by reference TRBV13 and TRBJ2-3, is AAGVIQSPRHLIKEKRETATLKCYPIPRHDTVYWYQQGPGQDPQFLISFYEKMQSDKGSIPDRFSAQQFSDYHSELNMSSLELGDSALYFCASSPGSGPLGTDTQYFGPGTRLTVL.

This rearrangement joins TRBV7-3 to TRBJ2-1, with a weak D call TRBD2 (6 bases). CDR3 length: 12 amino acids. Germline-derived CDR1 and CDR2 are SGHTA and FQGTGA. Trimming took 4 bases from V and 9 from J, leaving 10 bases between them. The CDR3 spells CASSYQGGEQFF. For the CDR3, the DNA is TGTGCCAGCAGCTACCAGGGAGGTGAGCAGTTCTTC.

V and J are TRBV9 and TRBJ1-1, with D maybe TRBD1 (6 bases). Trimming removed 4 bases from V and 0 bases from J, with 10 bases in between. The CDR3 is made up of 14 amino acids. Germline-derived CDR1 and CDR2 are SGDLS and YYNGEE. The chain's CDR3 is CASSPGGMNTEAFF. The CDR3 DNA is TGTGCCAGCAGCCCCGGGGGCATGAACACTGAAGCTTTCTTT.

This clone was counted a single time. The chain is built from TRBV29-1 and TRBJ1-4; D unresolved. In germline, CDR1 is SQVTM, CDR2 ANQGSEA. This CDR3 has 11 residues. Trimming pared 3 bases from V and 5 bases from J, leaving 4 bases between. The CDR3 DNA reads TGCAGCGTTGATGGCAATGAAAAACTGTTTTTT. It translates to CSVDGNEKLFF.

This clone is a singleton in its sample. The chain links TRBV7-9 to TRBJ2-5; TRBD2 might be the D (6 bases). Trimming pared 5 bases from V and 0 bases from J, leaving 16 bases between. This CDR3 has 16 amino acids. Germline loops: CDR1 SEHNR, CDR2 FQNEAQ (reference sequence). CDR3 loop: CASSPIGRDYQETQYF. CDR3 coding DNA: TGTGCCAGCAGCCCAATCGGACGGGACTACCAAGAGACCCAGTACTTC. Full variable domain (outside the CDR3, taken from reference TRBV7-9 and TRBJ2-5): DTGVSQNPRHKITKRGQNVTFRCDPISEHNRLYWYRQTLGQGPEFLTYFQNEAQLEKSRLLSDRFSAERPKGSFSTLEIQRTEQGDSAMYLCASSPIGRDYQETQYFGPGTRLLVL.

The table lists this clone with a count of one. The chain links TRBV28 to TRBJ2-5; 7 nucleotides match TRBD1. CDR3 length: 13 residues. Germline CDR1 MDHEN, CDR2 SYDVKM. Trimming cost V 5 bases and J 0 bases; bases outside gene matches: 0. The CDR3 region has the DNA TGTGCCAGCAGTGACAGGGACCAAGAGACCCAGTACTTC. As protein: CASSDRDQETQYF.

This CDR3 is CASSLPPNNEQFF. The CDR3 DNA sequence: TGTGCCAGCAGCTTACCCCCGAACAATGAGCAGTTCTTC. The chain combines TRBV7-6 with TRBJ2-1; D remains ambiguous. Germline CDR1 and CDR2: SGHVS and FNYEAQ. Trimming stripped 2 bases from V and 5 bases from J, with 7 bases between. The CDR3 loop spans 13 amino acids.

This clone was seen only once. This sequence joins TRBV9 and TRBJ2-7; 9 bases are a match to TRBD2. After removal of 0 bases from V and 4 bases from J, the junction contained 5 bases not matched to a gene. The CDR3 spans 15 residues. Per the germline V gene, CDR1 is SGDLS and CDR2 is YYNGEE. The CDR3 DNA reads as TGTGCCAGCAGCGTAGGGGGTAGCGGGAGTTACGAGCAGTACTTC. Translating gives CASSVGGSGSYEQYF.

The chain employs TRBV13 and TRBJ1-5, with D possibly being TRBD1 (5 bases). Germline V CDR1 and CDR2: PRHDT, FYEKMQ (reference sequence). V was shortened by 5 bases and J by 0 bases, with 5 bases between the two germline ends. This CDR3 contains 13 residues. DNA of the CDR3: TGTGCCAGCAGCAGGGGTAGCAATCAGCCCCAGCATTTT. This sequence encodes CASSRGSNQPQHF. Together with reference TRBV13 and TRBJ1-5, the CDR3 gives the full variable domain: AAGVIQSPRHLIKEKRETATLKCYPIPRHDTVYWYQQGPGQDPQFLISFYEKMQSDKGSIPDRFSAQQFSDYHSELNMSSLELGDSALYFCASSRGSNQPQHFGDGTRLSIL.

The chain links TRBV5-8 to TRBJ2-1, with a tentative D call TRBD2 (5 bases). CDR3 length: 15 residues. V shed 4 bases and J shed 0 bases, with 11 bases lying between them. Germline V gene sequence: CDR1 SGHTS, CDR2 YDEGEE. The CDR3 loop reads CASSPRGSSYNEQFF. CDR3 DNA sequence: TGTGCCAGCAGCCCGAGAGGGAGCTCCTACAATGAGCAGTTCTTC.

The V and J genes are TRBV5-5 and TRBJ1-2; D possibly corresponds to TRBD1 (5 bases). CDR3 length: 15 amino acids. V lost 0 bases, J lost 2 bases, and 11 bases lay in between. Germline V gives CDR1 SGHKS, CDR2 YYEKEE (reference sequence). The CDR3 nucleotides read TGTGCCAGCAGCTTGGTTCGGGCAGGGAACTATGGCTACACCTTC. This gives the protein CASSLVRAGNYGYTF.

This chain uses TRBV5-4 with TRBJ2-1; perhaps D is TRBD1 or TRBD2 (5 bases each). This CDR3 region has 14 residues. Deletions cut 2 bases from V and 4 bases from J, with 10 bases between. Germline V gene lookup returns CDR1 SGHNT and CDR2 YYREEE (reference sequence). CDR3 in amino acids: CASSFQGEYNEQFF. CDR3 sequence (DNA): TGTGCCAGCAGCTTCCAGGGAGAATACAATGAGCAGTTCTTC.

The J gene is TRBJ1-2, the V gene TRBV19; 8 nucleotides align to TRBD1. The CDR3 has 11 amino acids. In germline, CDR1 is LNHDA, CDR2 SQIVND (reference sequence). Trimming removed 8 bases from V and 8 bases from J; junction bases left unmatched: 4. For the CDR3, the DNA is TGTGCCAGTTGGACAGGGTGGGGCTACACCTTC. It is translated as CASWTGWGYTF.

This clone was recorded only once. The chain couples TRBV2 to TRBJ2-1; 8 bases are a match to TRBD1. CDR3 length: 15 amino acids. V shed 4 bases and J 2 bases; nucleotides not matched to a gene: 4. From germline, CDR1 is SNHLY and CDR2 FYNNEI. The chain's CDR3 is CASSGTGYTYNEQFF. The CDR3 region has the DNA TGTGCCAGCAGTGGGACAGGGTATACCTACAATGAGCAGTTCTTC. Supplemented by reference TRBV2 and TRBJ2-1, the full variable domain reads EPEVTQTPSHQVTQMGQEVILRCVPISNHLYFYWYRQILGQKVEFLVSFYNNEISEKSEIFDDQFSVERPDGSNFTLKIRSTKLEDSAMYFCASSGTGYTYNEQFFGPGTRLTVL.